Listed below are T cell receptor beta chains from one sample, sequenced in a study of blood T cells in healthy people across ages. Each CDR3 protein is one row after TCRdb ran MiXCR on the 5' RACE reads. The sample includes roughly 1,700,000 distinct CDR3 sequences, under 30% of them seen just once. Sequencing was performed on blood. The origin of the receptors is a woman aged 25 to 39 in good health. Each CDR3 is given with its conserved first and last residue. D genes are given only for firm matches. The size of a clone is reported for some rows only, either as once, few or many, or as a class for expanded clones.

D: .
J: TRBJ1-1
V: TRBV21-1
size: .
CDR3: CASSKASRQEAFF
DNA: TGTGCCAGCAGCAAAGCTTCCAGACAAGAAGCTTTCTTT

D: TRBD2
J: TRBJ2-5
V: TRBV29-1
size: .
CDR3: CSVVDGGAAETQYF
DNA: TGCAGCGTTGTCGACGGGGGGGCGGCAGAGACCCAGTACTTC

D: TRBD2
J: TRBJ2-7
V: TRBV20-1
size: .
CDR3: CSARDPGTSGRLDEQYF
DNA: TGCAGTGCTAGAGATCCCGGGACTAGCGGGAGATTGGACGAGCAGTACTTC

D: .
J: TRBJ2-7
V: TRBV10-3
size: .
CDR3: CAISGKSYEQYF
DNA: TGTGCCATCAGTGGAAAGTCCTACGAGCAGTACTTC

D: TRBD2
J: TRBJ2-1
V: TRBV7-2
size: few
CDR3: CASSPGLAGDGEQFF
DNA: TGTGCCAGCAGCCCGGGACTAGCGGGAGATGGTGAGCAGTTCTTC

D: TRBD2
J: TRBJ2-7
V: TRBV9
size: .
CDR3: CASSGGGLASGEQYF
DNA: TGTGCCAGCAGCGGGGGGGGACTAGCAAGCGGCGAGCAGTACTTC

D: .
J: TRBJ1-5
V: TRBV7-2
size: .
CDR3: CASSLGAMGGNQPQHF
DNA: TGTGCCAGCAGTTTGGGGGCGATGGGAGGCAATCAGCCCCAGCATTTT

D: .
J: TRBJ2-7
V: TRBV7-2
size: .
CDR3: CASKQRACYEQYF
DNA: TGTGCCAGCAAACAAAGGGCGTGTTACGAGCAGTACTTC

D: .
J: TRBJ2-4
V: TRBV18
size: .
CDR3: CVSSPQGPGPSVLQYF
DNA: TGTGTCAGCTCACCCCAAGGTCCAGGACCAAGCGTCCTTCAGTACTTC

D: .
J: TRBJ1-6
V: TRBV20-1
size: .
CDR3: CSAQAGIAGTNSPLHF
DNA: TGCAGTGCTCAGGCCGGCATCGCAGGGACTAATTCACCCCTCCACTTT

D: .
J: TRBJ2-5
V: TRBV9
size: .
CDR3: CASSVLLRETQYF
DNA: TGTGCCAGCAGCGTCCTTCTCCGGGAGACCCAGTACTTC

D: .
J: TRBJ2-5
V: TRBV29-1
size: many
CDR3: CSVEGPQETQYF
DNA: TGCAGCGTTGAAGGACCTCAAGAGACCCAGTACTTC

D: .
J: TRBJ2-1
V: TRBV7-2
size: .
CDR3: CASSSGHFLGQFF
DNA: TGTGCCAGCAGCTCAGGACATTTTCTAGGGCAGTTCTTC

D: TRBD2
J: TRBJ2-5
V: TRBV20-1
size: .
CDR3: CSANLAGPKETQYF
DNA: TGCAGTGCCAACCTAGCGGGTCCAAAAGAGACCCAGTACTTC

D: TRBD2
J: TRBJ2-7
V: TRBV7-8
size: .
CDR3: CASSFTGTSLSEQYF
DNA: TGTGCCAGCAGCTTTACCGGGACTAGTTTGAGCGAGCAGTACTTC

D: .
J: TRBJ2-7
V: TRBV7-2
size: .
CDR3: CASSPGGFSSYERYF
DNA: TGTGCCAGCAGCCCCGGGGGTTTTAGCTCCTACGAGCGGTACTTC

D: .
J: TRBJ1-1
V: TRBV20-1
size: .
CDR3: CSASTGLNTEAFF
DNA: TGCAGTGCTTCTACAGGGTTGAACACTGAAGCTTTCTTT

D: .
J: TRBJ2-5
V: TRBV21-1
size: few
CDR3: CASTRDRSQETQYF
DNA: TGTGCCAGCACCAGGGACAGGTCACAAGAGACCCAGTACTTC

D: .
J: TRBJ2-3
V: TRBV4-1
size: .
CDR3: CASSQPRGPKTQYF
DNA: TGCGCCAGCAGCCAACCGCGGGGCCCCAAGACGCAGTATTTT

D: .
J: TRBJ2-3
V: TRBV12-3/TRBV12-4
size: .
CDR3: CASSLDRQFTDTQYF
DNA: TGTGCCAGCAGTCTAGACCGACAGTTCACAGATACGCAGTATTTT

D: .
J: TRBJ2-5
V: TRBV5-1
size: .
CDR3: CASSLDPFAQTLYF
DNA: TGCGCCAGCAGCTTGGATCCCTTTGCCCAAACGCTGTACTTC

D: .
J: TRBJ1-4
V: TRBV14
size: .
CDR3: CASSQGLNGKLFF
DNA: TGTGCCAGCAGCCAAGGACTTAACGGAAAACTGTTTTTT

D: .
J: TRBJ1-5
V: TRBV2
size: .
CDR3: CASSVGGAYQPQHF
DNA: TGTGCCAGCAGTGTTGGGGGAGCTTATCAGCCCCAGCATTTT

D: .
J: TRBJ2-2
V: TRBV20-1
size: .
CDR3: CSATLAPNTGELFF
DNA: TGCAGTGCTACGCTAGCCCCGAACACCGGGGAGCTGTTTTTT

D: TRBD2
J: TRBJ2-2
V: TRBV5-1
size: .
CDR3: CASSSGLAGGSGELFF
DNA: TGCGCCAGCAGCTCCGGACTAGCGGGGGGAAGCGGGGAGCTGTTTTTT

D: TRBD1
J: TRBJ1-4
V: TRBV12-3/TRBV12-4
size: .
CDR3: CASRAGGKLFF
DNA: TGTGCCAGCAGAGCAGGGGGGAAACTGTTTTTT

D: TRBD2
J: TRBJ2-2
V: TRBV7-2
size: .
CDR3: CASSSDGRFTGELFF
DNA: TGTGCCAGCAGCTCAGACGGGAGGTTCACCGGGGAGCTGTTTTTT

D: .
J: TRBJ1-2
V: TRBV7-2
size: once
CDR3: CASSLGGPSYTF
DNA: TGTGCCAGCAGCTTAGGGGGGCCGAGCTACACCTTC

D: .
J: TRBJ1-2
V: TRBV2
size: .
CDR3: CASAATRGASGYTF
DNA: TGTGCCAGCGCTGCAACGCGGGGGGCAAGTGGCTACACCTTC

D: TRBD2
J: TRBJ2-3
V: TRBV7-2
size: .
CDR3: CASRLAGGQLRTDTQYF
DNA: TGTGCCAGCAGACTAGCGGGGGGCCAGCTTCGCACAGATACGCAGTATTTT

D: .
J: TRBJ2-3
V: TRBV21-1
size: .
CDR3: CASGPPRREGPDTQYF
DNA: TGTGCCAGCGGCCCACCACGGCGGGAGGGCCCCGATACGCAGTATTTT

D: TRBD2
J: TRBJ2-7
V: TRBV5-1
size: many
CDR3: CASSATSGTYEQYF
DNA: TGTGCCAGCAGTGCAACTAGCGGGACCTACGAGCAGTACTTC

D: .
J: TRBJ1-1
V: TRBV28
size: .
CDR3: CASTLGGLLMNTEAFF
DNA: TGTGCCAGCACCTTGGGTGGCCTTTTGATGAACACTGAAGCTTTCTTT

D: TRBD1
J: TRBJ1-5
V: TRBV10-3
size: few
CDR3: CAISEGQGGPQHF
DNA: TGTGCCATCAGTGAGGGACAGGGAGGCCCCCAGCATTTT

D: TRBD1
J: TRBJ1-6
V: TRBV28
size: .
CDR3: CASSLGQRYNSPLHF
DNA: TGTGCCAGCAGCTTGGGACAGCGATATAATTCACCCCTCCACTTT

D: .
J: TRBJ1-4
V: TRBV3-1
size: once
CDR3: CASRARGRDEKLFF
DNA: TGTGCCAGCAGGGCCAGGGGCCGGGATGAAAAACTGTTTTTT

D: .
J: TRBJ2-1
V: TRBV7-2
size: .
CDR3: CASSYRRTASYNEQFF
DNA: TGTGCCAGCAGTTACCGACGGACAGCAAGCTACAATGAGCAGTTCTTC

D: .
J: TRBJ2-1
V: TRBV7-3
size: few
CDR3: CTSSSKNGTAYNEQFF
DNA: TGTACCAGCAGCTCGAAAAACGGGACGGCATACAATGAGCAGTTCTTC

D: .
J: TRBJ2-2
V: TRBV6-2/TRBV6-3
size: .
CDR3: CASSYTAGELFF
DNA: TGTGCCAGCAGTTATACGGCCGGGGAGCTGTTTTTT

D: TRBD2
J: TRBJ2-7
V: TRBV10-3
size: few
CDR3: CAVRGTSGDYEQYF
DNA: TGTGCCGTGAGAGGGACTAGCGGGGACTACGAGCAGTACTTC

D: TRBD2
J: TRBJ2-5
V: TRBV10-3
size: .
CDR3: CAVRETSEGSTQYF
DNA: TGTGCCGTCAGGGAGACTAGCGAGGGGTCGACCCAGTACTTC

D: .
J: TRBJ1-2
V: TRBV5-4
size: few
CDR3: CASSPPYAGGYTF
DNA: TGTGCCAGCAGCCCCCCTTACGCCGGAGGCTACACCTTC

D: .
J: TRBJ2-1
V: TRBV29-1
size: .
CDR3: CCARGGSEQFF
DNA: TGCTGCGCCCGAGGGGGTAGTGAGCAGTTCTTC

D: .
J: TRBJ2-3
V: TRBV9
size: many
CDR3: CASSVGLGDTQYF
DNA: TGTGCCAGCAGCGTAGGACTAGGGGATACGCAGTATTTT

D: TRBD2
J: TRBJ2-7
V: TRBV29-1
size: few
CDR3: CSVEVGGLTGGTYEQYF
DNA: TGCAGCGTTGAAGTGGGGGGTCTGACGGGGGGAACCTACGAGCAGTACTTC

D: .
J: TRBJ1-5
V: TRBV15
size: .
CDR3: CATSPVQVRQPQHF
DNA: TGTGCCACCAGCCCGGTCCAGGTCCGTCAGCCCCAGCATTTT

D: .
J: TRBJ2-1
V: TRBV5-6
size: few
CDR3: CASSLGDITYNEQFF
DNA: TGTGCCAGCAGCTTGGGGGATATCACCTACAATGAGCAGTTCTTC

D: TRBD2
J: TRBJ2-7
V: TRBV20-1
size: many
CDR3: CSAPETSSSYEQYF
DNA: TGCAGTGCCCCGGAGACTAGCTCCTCCTACGAGCAGTACTTC

D: .
J: TRBJ2-3
V: TRBV28
size: .
CDR3: CASSLATFAPDTQYF
DNA: TGTGCCAGCAGTTTAGCGACGTTTGCCCCAGATACGCAGTATTTT

D: .
J: TRBJ1-6
V: TRBV2
size: .
CDR3: CASSESDRPPLHF
DNA: TGTGCCAGCAGTGAATCGGACCGTCCACCCCTCCACTTT

D: TRBD2
J: TRBJ2-7
V: TRBV10-3
size: .
CDR3: CAISDPGTSGSYEQYF
DNA: TGTGCCATCAGTGACCCCGGGACTAGCGGCTCCTACGAGCAGTACTTC

D: .
J: TRBJ1-1
V: TRBV2
size: .
CDR3: CASIETPVGGGEAFF
DNA: TGTGCCAGCATCGAAACGCCCGTCGGCGGGGGTGAAGCTTTCTTT

D: TRBD2
J: TRBJ2-1
V: TRBV5-1
size: few
CDR3: CASSTNSGGVSNEQFF
DNA: TGCGCCAGCAGTACGAACAGCGGGGGGGTAAGCAATGAGCAGTTCTTC